These 21 T cell receptor beta chains came from one sample sequenced in a study of blood T cell repertoires in COVID-19. Assay used: immunoSEQ multiplex PCR; TCRdb lists only in-frame clones, some missing. The sample shows over 50,000 clones, around 90% of them seen only once. Sequenced: peripheral blood. Source of these receptors: a human donor in a cohort sampled during active COVID-19.

The V call is TRBV2, the J call TRBJ1-1; D gene uncertain. The CDR3 sequence is 12 residues long. Germline assignment: CDR1 SNHLY and CDR2 FYNNEI. The V gene lost 4 bases and the J gene lost 4 bases, with 7 bases spanning the gap. DNA of the CDR3: TGTGCCAGCAGTGTCAGCGGCACTGAAGCTTTCTTT. It translates to CASSVSGTEAFF.

This clone was seen a single time. The chain uses TRBV7-2 and TRBJ1-2, with D perhaps TRBD1 (5 bases). CDR3 length equals 16 residues. V lost 5 bases and J 2 bases, leaving 18 bases between the germline ends. Germline V gene data show CDR1 as SGHTA and CDR2 as FQGNSA. The CDR3 loop reads CASSGGGLLINYGYTF. The CDR3 DNA reads TGTGCCAGCAGCGGGGGGGGACTGCTGATAAACTATGGCTACACCTTC.

In DNA, the CDR3 is TGTGCCAGCAGCCTTGCGGTCCTCTCTGGAAACACCATATATTTT. This gives the protein CASSLAVLSGNTIYF. The chain uses TRBV7-8 and TRBJ1-3; the D is unclear. The germline gives CDR1 SGHVS, CDR2 FQNEAQ. The ends were cut back, 5 bases at V and 0 bases at J, with 11 bases in the middle. The CDR3 runs to 15 residues.

The J gene is TRBJ1-5, the V gene TRBV18; 8 nucleotides line up with TRBD1. This CDR3 has 15 amino acids. V lost 3 bases to trimming and J lost 2 bases; unmatched junction nucleotides: 3. Per germline, CDR1 KGHSH and CDR2 LQKENI. As DNA, the CDR3 is TGTGCCAGCTCACCGGGGACAGGAGGCAATCAGCCCCAGCATTTT. The encoded protein is CASSPGTGGNQPQHF.

The V call is TRBV7-3, the J call TRBJ2-3, with TRBD2 matching over 15 bases. This CDR3 is built from 19 residues. Germline CDR1 and CDR2: SGHTA and FQGTGA. V lost 5 bases and J lost 0; bases outside the gene matches: 9. The CDR3 loop reads CASSGPGLAGGRSTDTQYF. The DNA of the CDR3 is TGTGCCAGCAGCGGCCCGGGACTAGCGGGAGGCCGTAGCACAGATACGCAGTATTTT.

There are many counts of this clone. This rearrangement joins TRBV3-1 (or the pseudogene TRBV3-2) to TRBJ2-7; 10 nucleotides align to TRBD1. V was clipped by 2 bases and J by 3 bases; unmatched bases: 4. CDR1 LGHDT and CDR2 YNNKEL come from the germline V gene (reference sequence). The CDR3 covers 15 residues. The CDR3 sequence is CASSQPGQGYYEQYF. In nucleotides, the CDR3 is TGTGCCAGCAGCCAACCGGGACAGGGGTACTACGAGCAGTACTTC.

V usage is TRBV7-3 and J usage is TRBJ2-5; D call uncertain. CDR1 and CDR2 from the germline V gene are SGHTA and FQGTGA. This CDR3 has 13 residues. V shed 2 bases and J shed 7 bases, with 11 bases lying between them. CDR3 in DNA: TGTGCCAGCAGCTTAGAGTCGAGGAGGACCCAGTACTTC. Translating it yields CASSLESRRTQYF.

The gene calls are TRBV9 and TRBJ2-1; a possible D gene is TRBD1 (6 bases). Germline-derived CDR1 and CDR2 are SGDLS and YYNGEE. The CDR3 sequence is 16 residues long. Trimming cost V 0 bases and J 4 bases, with 14 bases left between them. Written as DNA, the CDR3 is TGTGCCAGCAGCGTAGAGGGGGTCCTTCCGTACAATGAGCAGTTCTTC. It specifies CASSVEGVLPYNEQFF. Combining the CDR3 with reference TRBV9 and TRBJ2-1 gives the whole variable domain DSGVTQTPKHLITATGQRVTLRCSPRSGDLSVYWYQQSLDQGLQFLIQYYNGEERAKGNILERFSAQQFPDLHSELNLSSLELGDSALYFCASSVEGVLPYNEQFFGPGTRLTVL.

V is TRBV4-2 and J is TRBJ2-5, with TRBD2 as a possible D gene (5 bases). The length of the CDR3 is 12 residues. V lost 1 base to trimming and J lost 5 bases, with 5 bases between them. In germline, CDR1 is LGHNA, CDR2 YNFKEQ. The CDR3 DNA is TGTGCCAGCAGCCAAGCGGGGGAGACCCAGTACTTC. Translation gives CASSQAGETQYF.

J is TRBJ2-5 and V is TRBV6-6; maybe TRBD2 (5 bases). V gave up 0 bases and J gave up 4 bases, with 9 bases separating them. Per germline, CDR1 MNHNY and CDR2 SVGAGI (reference sequence). The CDR3 consists of 14 residues. The CDR3 DNA reads TGTGCCAGCAGTTACTCGAGGGTTACAGAGACCCAGTACTTC. Encoded protein: CASSYSRVTETQYF.

This sequence joins TRBV5-8 and TRBJ1-6; D is perhaps TRBD1 (5 bases). V was trimmed by 3 bases and J by 10 bases, leaving 14 bases between them. The length of the CDR3 is 14 residues. Germline V gene sequence: CDR1 SGHTS, CDR2 YDEGEE. The DNA of the CDR3 is TGTGCCAGCAGCTCCGACAGCTTTGGCTCACCCCTCCACTTT. Translating it yields CASSSDSFGSPLHF.

This chain uses TRBV20-1 with TRBJ2-5; the match to TRBD1 covers 8 bases. This CDR3 is built from 13 residues. Germline values: CDR1 DFQATT, CDR2 SNEGSKA (reference sequence). V lost 3 bases, J lost 3 bases, and 3 bases stayed unmatched. The CDR3 region has the DNA TGCAGTGCTAGTGGACAGGGCGAAGAGACCCAGTACTTC. Protein product: CSASGQGEETQYF.

The chain has TRBV19 and TRBJ1-5, with 7 nucleotides matching TRBD1. The germline CDR1 and CDR2 sequences are LNHDA and SQIVND (reference sequence). V lost 2 bases and J lost 6; bases outside the gene matches: 13. The CDR3 is 17 residues long. The CDR3 loop is CASSIIVGRGIRQPQHF. The DNA of the CDR3 is TGTGCCAGTAGTATAATAGTAGGCAGGGGGATACGTCAGCCCCAGCATTTT.

The CDR3 here is CASSGGWGQSNQPQHF. The CDR3 DNA follows: TGTGCCAGCAGCGGCGGGTGGGGACAGAGCAATCAGCCCCAGCATTTT. The gene calls are TRBV7-9 and TRBJ1-5; 7 bases are shared with TRBD1. The CDR3 spans 16 residues. Germline trimming cut 5 bases from V and 1 base from J; bases unmatched to any gene: 8. Germline V lookup: CDR1 SEHNR, CDR2 FQNEAQ (reference sequence).

This sequence joins TRBV6-5 and TRBJ2-3; D perhaps matches TRBD2 (5 bases). V was cut by 5 bases and J by 10 bases, with 19 bases left in between. Germline CDR1 reads MNHEY; CDR2 reads SVGAGI. This CDR3 has 14 residues. The CDR3 bases are TGTGCCAGCAGTCCCCGCGCCGACTCGGGATCGCAGTATTTT. This encodes CASSPRADSGSQYF.

This clone was seen only once. This chain joins TRBV2 and TRBJ1-4; 12 bases are shared with TRBD1. From germline, CDR1 is SNHLY and CDR2 FYNNEI. With V trimmed by 5 bases and J by 8 bases, 6 bases remained unmatched. The CDR3 extends over 15 amino acids. CDR3: CASSPGQGAREKLFF. CDR3 in DNA: TGTGCCAGCAGTCCGGGACAGGGGGCGCGGGAAAAACTGTTTTTT.

This chain links TRBV7-2 with TRBJ2-1; 9 nucleotides match TRBD2. Germline CDR1 reads SGHTA; CDR2 reads FQGNSA. Trimming took 5 bases from V and 2 from J; bases not matched to a gene: 7. The CDR3 consists of 16 residues. The CDR3 DNA follows: TGTGCCAGCAGCGTGGTAGCGGGGGCGACCTACAATGAGCAGTTCTTC. Residues: CASSVVAGATYNEQFF.

The V call is TRBV27, the J call TRBJ1-3; D remains ambiguous. Germline V CDR1 and CDR2: MNHEY, SMNVEV (reference sequence). The CDR3 length is 14 residues. V lost 6 bases, J lost 3 bases, and 12 bases lay in between. CDR3 nucleotides: TGTGCCAGCAGCGCGGCGGGGTTTGGAAACACCATATATTTT. Amino acids: CASSAAGFGNTIYF.

This clone showed up just once. The V call is TRBV2, the J call TRBJ2-2; D may be TRBD2 (5 bases). With 3 bases removed from V and 0 bases from J, the gap between germline ends came to 14 bases. This CDR3 is 17 amino acids long. From germline, CDR1 is SNHLY and CDR2 FYNNEI. The DNA of the CDR3 is TGTGCCAGCAGTGAGCGGGCGCTATTGGCGAACACCGGGGAGCTGTTTTTT. Residues: CASSERALLANTGELFF.

V usage is TRBV3-1 (or the pseudogene TRBV3-2) and J usage is TRBJ2-7; 12 bases match TRBD2. This CDR3 contains 17 residues. From germline, CDR1 is LGHDT and CDR2 YNNKEL (reference sequence). With V trimmed by 0 bases and J by 3 bases, 6 bases remained unmatched. CDR3 residues: CASSQEGGLAGYYEQYF. CDR3 nucleotide sequence: TGTGCCAGCAGCCAAGAAGGGGGACTAGCGGGTTACTACGAGCAGTACTTC.

The chain combines TRBV5-1 with TRBJ1-2, with 9 bases fitting TRBD1. The junction had 8 bases not matched to a gene; V was cut back by 2 bases and J by 0 bases. This CDR3 has 17 residues. The V gene's germline CDR1 is SGHRS and CDR2 YFSETQ. CDR3 DNA: TGCGCCAGCAGCTTATCCGGGACAGGGATTTCTAACTATGGCTACACCTTC. It encodes CASSLSGTGISNYGYTF.